The entry below gives a single T cell receptor (beta chain) sequence along with its context. Its specificity is not known. These data belong to a study of T-cell memory formation after mild COVID-19. Study context: Clusters were largely donor specific.

Study findings and constraints: Second-wave clones with a day 37 peak had unconfirmed SARS-CoV-2 specificity. Pre-infection memory already had some responding clones, implying cross-reactive memory joined.

Trimming took 4 bases from V and 4 from J, leaving 10 bases between them. CDR1 and CDR2 (germline): SEHNR, FQNEAQ (reference sequence). The CDR3 runs to 13 residues. The 5'RACE method, run with constant-segment primers, produced TCR alpha and TCR beta cDNA libraries (carrying sample barcodes and UMIs). TCRdb independently ran MiXCR on the 5' RACE reads; one entry per CDR3 protein. This table holds fewer than 300,000 distinct CDR3 sequences, 15% to 20% found once. The V and J genes are TRBV7-9 and TRBJ1-1; D ambiguous. Specimen: PBMCs or a T cell subset sorted from them (not recorded which). This TCR came from a man in his late teens or twenties who had mild COVID-19 (a few samples of this study predate the infection). Cell type and time point are not known. CDR3 nucleotides: TGTGCCAGCAGCTCAAAAGGGCCCACTGAAGCTTTCTTT. Encoded protein: CASSSKGPTEAFF.